The 22 T cell receptor beta chains in this list originate from one sample, sequenced in a study of T cells expressing NK-cell markers. From the 5' RACE reads, TCRdb lists one entry per CDR3 protein and no DNA. This repertoire includes about 260,000 distinct CDR3 sequences. The sequencing sample was made of blood T cells: a sorted CD56 or NKG2C T cell subset, CD4+ or CD8+ T cells, or bulk PBMC T cells (not recorded which). These receptors were obtained from a woman between 18 and 70 years old in good health.

The chain uses TRBV6-1 and TRBJ2-1; TCRdb names TRBD2, which stays unverified in the absence of DNA. Germline CDR1 is MNHNS and CDR2 is SASEGT. The length of the CDR3 is 13 residues. The CDR3 spells CASNRRGWDEQFF.

The rearrangement uses TRBV12-3 or TRBV12-4 and TRBJ2-1; the TCRdb D gene call, TRBD2, has no DNA to confirm it. The CDR3 sequence is 16 residues long. The CDR3 loop is CASLARTVAYNNEQFF.

This rearrangement joins TRBV9 to TRBJ2-7; the TCRdb D gene call, TRBD2, has no DNA to confirm it. The CDR3 has 16 amino acids. Germline CDR1 is SGDLS and CDR2 is YYNGEE. This CDR3 is CASSPLSSGGLGEQYF. The complete variable domain, with remaining parts taken from reference TRBV9 and TRBJ2-7, reads DSGVTQTPKHLITATGQRVTLRCSPRSGDLSVYWYQQSLDQGLQFLIQYYNGEERAKGNILERFSAQQFPDLHSELNLSSLELGDSALYFCASSPLSSGGLGEQYFGPGTRLTVT.

V gene TRBV5-1 combines with J gene TRBJ1-1. The CDR3 has 18 residues. Germline V gene sequence: CDR1 SGHRS, CDR2 YFSETQ. The CDR3: CASSPPTQSTLMNTEAFF.

This chain connects TRBV29-1 to TRBJ2-5. The CDR3 has 13 amino acids. Germline V lookup: CDR1 SQVTM, CDR2 ANQGSEA. CDR3 sequence: CSVEVHPQETQYF.

The chain links TRBV4-2 to TRBJ1-4; absent DNA, TCRdb's TRBD1 call cannot be checked. The length of the CDR3 is 12 residues. The V gene's germline CDR1 is LGHNA and CDR2 YNFKEQ. The CDR3 spells CASSHPRAGPIF.

This CDR3 reads CASSYGGEGGNEQFF. V usage is TRBV6-2 or TRBV6-3 and J usage is TRBJ2-1; the TCRdb D gene call, TRBD2, has no DNA to confirm it. The CDR3 loop spans 15 amino acids. The germline gives CDR1 MNHEY, CDR2 SVGEGT.

The chain employs TRBV28 and TRBJ2-7; TCRdb picks TRBD1, but there is no DNA to check that call. The germline CDR1 and CDR2 sequences are MDHEN and SYDVKM. The CDR3 is made up of 15 amino acids. CDR3 sequence: CASTPGVLDGYEQYF.

V usage is TRBV7-6 and J usage is TRBJ2-7; TCRdb gives TRBD1 as the D gene, but with no DNA this cannot be confirmed. Germline V CDR1 and CDR2: SGHVS, FNYEAQ. This CDR3 comprises 13 residues. The CDR3 reads CASSLGPGAEQYF. The full variable domain, completed using reference TRBV7-6 and TRBJ2-7, is GAGVSQSPRYKVTKRGQDVALRCDPISGHVSLYWYRQALGQGPEFLTYFNYEAQQDKSGLPNDRFSAERPEGSISTLTIQRTEQRDSAMYRCASSLGPGAEQYFGPGTRLTVT.

The rearrangement links TRBV19 to TRBJ2-1; the D gene TCRdb calls, TRBD2, cannot be checked with no DNA. Germline V gene lookup returns CDR1 LNHDA and CDR2 SQIVND (reference sequence). The CDR3 is made up of 15 amino acids. CDR3: CASSSTGLGDNEQFF.

This chain joins TRBV7-6 and TRBJ1-1; the TCRdb D gene call, TRBD1, has no DNA to confirm it. Germline V gene lookup returns CDR1 SGHVS and CDR2 FNYEAQ. This CDR3 spans 14 amino acids. The CDR3 loop is CASSARTGPTEAFF.

The rearrangement links TRBV7-2 to TRBJ1-3; TCRdb's D call of TRBD1 is untestable without DNA. The germline V gene has CDR1 SGHTA and CDR2 FQGNSA. The CDR3 extends over 15 amino acids. The CDR3 is CASSPGPGQGYTIYF.

The rearrangement joins TRBV5-1 to TRBJ2-2; the D gene TCRdb calls, TRBD2, cannot be checked with no DNA. The CDR3 runs 14 residues. The V gene's germline CDR1 is SGHRS and CDR2 YFSETQ. The CDR3 region is CASSQTRSTGELFF.

The chain links TRBV6-5 to TRBJ2-1. Per the germline V gene, CDR1 is MNHEY and CDR2 is SVGAGI. The CDR3 has 13 amino acids. CDR3 loop: CASSYGLANEQFF.

The rearrangement links TRBV11-2 to TRBJ2-7; absent DNA, TCRdb's TRBD1 call cannot be checked. This CDR3 contains 14 residues. Germline V gene data show CDR1 as SGHAT and CDR2 as FQNNGV. This CDR3 is CASSSGTGDLEQYF. The entire variable domain, with the rest obtained from reference TRBV11-2 and TRBJ2-7, is as follows: EAGVAQSPRYKIIEKRQSVAFWCNPISGHATLYWYQQILGQGPKLLIQFQNNGVVDDSQLPKDRFSAERLKGVDSTLKIQPAKLEDSAVYLCASSSGTGDLEQYFGPGTRLTVT.

The chain links TRBV6-1 to TRBJ2-5. Germline V gene sequence: CDR1 MNHNS, CDR2 SASEGT. The CDR3 length is 14 residues. The CDR3 reads CASGKRGFQETQYF.

The rearrangement joins TRBV6-1 to TRBJ2-5. The CDR3 sequence is 16 residues long. CDR1 and CDR2 (germline): MNHNS, SASEGT. CDR3 amino acids: CASSGQGLAWSETQYF.

The rearrangement uses TRBV15 and TRBJ1-2; the D call of TRBD1 rests on TCRdb alone, since no DNA is present to check it. This CDR3 contains 14 residues. In germline, CDR1 is LNHNV, CDR2 YYDKDF (reference sequence). The CDR3 region is CATSRAGTGHGYTF. Based on the CDR3 plus reference TRBV15 and TRBJ1-2, the full variable domain is DAMVIQNPRYQVTQFGKPVTLSCSQTLNHNVMYWYQQKSSQAPKLLFHYYDKDFNNEADTPDNFQSRRPNTSFCFLDIRSPGLGDTAMYLCATSRAGTGHGYTFGSGTRLTVV.

The V gene is TRBV27, the J gene TRBJ2-1; with no DNA, the TCRdb D assignment of TRBD1 cannot be verified. Germline V gives CDR1 MNHEY, CDR2 SMNVEV (reference sequence). The CDR3 is made up of 14 amino acids. CDR3 region: CASRQGSSYNEQFF.

This sequence joins TRBV6-2 or TRBV6-3 and TRBJ2-1; TCRdb calls TRBD2, which cannot be checked without DNA. The CDR3 is 14 residues long. The germline V gene encodes CDR1 MNHEY and CDR2 SVGEGT. The CDR3 sequence: CASRVGNSAGEQFF.

The V gene is TRBV6-1, the J gene TRBJ2-1; TCRdb gives TRBD2 as the D gene, but with no DNA this cannot be confirmed. The length of the CDR3 is 14 residues. Looked up from germline, CDR1 is MNHNS and CDR2 is SASEGT. CDR3: CASCRLAGNNEQFF.

This chain's CDR3 is CSATSSYEQYF. The chain carries TRBV29-1 and TRBJ2-7; TCRdb's D gene call, TRBD2, goes unchecked for lack of DNA. Germline V gene sequence: CDR1 SQVTM, CDR2 ANQGSEA. The CDR3 runs to 11 residues.